This TCR beta chain was sequenced in a study of CD8+ T cells in alopecia areata. Study in general: The study gave treated patients oral tofacitinib at 5 to 10 mg twice daily. General study results and limits: Against the mouse data, patients shared TCRs less clearly, possibly for HLA reasons. Sequenced scalp T cells also include alphabeta T cells resident in normal skin.

In alopecia areata patients, both lesional scalp punch biopsies and peripheral blood were collected. The germline CDR1 and CDR2 sequences are MGHDK and SYGVNS. V lost 1 base, J lost 6 bases, and 9 bases lay in between. The CDR3 runs to 14 residues. In each case, RNA was isolated and then reverse transcribed into cDNA as the sequencing template. Assay: immunoSEQ multiplex PCR; the TCRdb copy retains only in-frame clones and omits some. The sample records around 140,000 clones, approximately 50% being singletons. This clone turned up a few times. Its specificity is unknown. This sample comprised CD4+ T cells sorted from blood, obtained at week 0. V is TRBV25-1 and J is TRBJ2-2; D gene uncertain. This TCR derives from a human donor with alopecia areata. CDR3 bases: TGTGCCAGCAGTGAATTTCGGGTCCCCGGGGAGCTGTTTTTT. The encoded protein is CASSEFRVPGELFF.